This T cell receptor beta chain stems from a study of blood T cell repertoires in COVID-19. As for the study in general: Material from acute and convalescent COVID-19 was sourced from the United States, Italy and Spain.

This CDR3 contains 15 residues. The V gene end was trimmed by 2 bases and the J gene end by 2 bases; junction bases not matched to a gene: 3. Germline-derived CDR1 and CDR2 are SGHKS and YYEKEE (reference sequence). As processed by the authors: Quantification of nucleated cells was approximated via reference gene primer amplification. Clones were sequenced by immunoSEQ multiplex PCR, and TCRdb holds only the in-frame ones, with some missing. The V and J calls and clone size come from that table; D and trimming were worked out from the DNA. There are 150,000 to 200,000 clones in the sample; 70% to 90% occur only once, and 7.5% to 10% lies in the top ten.

What was sequenced was peripheral blood. This receptor was taken from a woman aged 80 or over with acute or convalescent COVID-19. The V gene is TRBV5-5, the J gene TRBJ2-3; 9 bases fit TRBD2. The CDR3 region has the DNA TGTGCCAGCAGCTTTAGCGGGGGAGCCACAGATACGCAGTATTTT. Translating gives CASSFSGGATDTQYF. The variable domain in full, with the rest retrieved from reference TRBV5-5 and TRBJ2-3, is DAGVTQSPTHLIKTRGQQVTLRCSPISGHKSVSWYQQVLGQGPQFIFQYYEKEERGRGNFPDRFSARQFPNYSSELNVNALLLGDSALYLCASSFSGGATDTQYFGPGTRLTVL.